The 7 T cell receptor beta chains listed next were all sequenced from one sample in a study of T cell responses to AZD1222 COVID-19 vaccine. The method was immunoSEQ multiplex PCR; TCRdb's version includes in-frame clones alone and lacks a portion of them. The data show around 79,000 clones, 87% seen once. Sequenced here: peripheral blood, sampled on day 0 of AZD1222 vaccination. These receptors were taken from an adult in good health.

This clone was recorded a few times. The rearrangement links TRBV18 to TRBJ1-2, with unresolved D. In germline, CDR1 is KGHSH, CDR2 LQKENI. Trimming took off 2 bases at V and 0 bases at J, with 10 bases between the two ends. The CDR3 runs to 15 residues. In DNA form, the CDR3 reads TGTGCCAGCTCACCATATGACAATTCTAACTATGGCTACACCTTC. Translating gives CASSPYDNSNYGYTF.

V gene TRBV6-5 combines with J gene TRBJ1-1, with D uncertain. The CDR3 runs 13 residues. Trimming cost V 8 bases and J 8 bases, with 18 bases left between them. The germline V gene has CDR1 MNHEY and CDR2 SVGAGI. In DNA form, the CDR3 reads TGTGCCAGCGGAAGGCCCCACGGTGGGGAAGCTTTCTTT. This translates into CASGRPHGGEAFF.

The gene calls are TRBV5-1 and TRBJ1-2; tentatively, D is TRBD1 (5 bases). CDR1 and CDR2 from the germline V gene are SGHRS and YFSETQ. V gave up 3 bases and J gave up 7 bases, with 13 bases separating them. The CDR3 runs to 13 residues. The CDR3 DNA is TGCGCCAGCAGCTCGGGGACTCCGAGTGGCTACACCTTC. Translation: CASSSGTPSGYTF.

The V gene is TRBV19, the J gene TRBJ1-2; perhaps TRBD1 as D (6 bases). The CDR3 is 14 amino acids. V dropped 7 bases and J dropped 4 bases, with 16 bases sitting between them. Germline CDR1 LNHDA, CDR2 SQIVND (reference sequence). This CDR3 is CASTLQGRGYGYTF. The CDR3 DNA reads as TGTGCCAGTACCCTTCAGGGGCGCGGCTATGGCTACACCTTC.

The rearrangement joins TRBV19 to TRBJ1-6; D might be TRBD1 (6 bases). Per germline, CDR1 LNHDA and CDR2 SQIVND (reference sequence). Trimming left V 7 bases short and J 6 bases short, with 13 bases between. This CDR3 comprises 14 residues. The CDR3 here is CASTDRTANSPLHF. In nucleotides, the CDR3 is TGTGCCAGTACTGATCGGACAGCTAATTCACCCCTCCACTTT. The complete variable domain, with remaining parts taken from reference TRBV19 and TRBJ1-6, reads DGGITQSPKYLFRKEGQNVTLSCEQNLNHDAMYWYRQDPGQGLRLIYYSQIVNDFQKGDIAEGYSVSREKKESFPLTVTSAQKNPTAFYLCASTDRTANSPLHFGNGTRLTVT.

The CDR3 DNA reads TGTGCCAGCAGAGCCACCCGCGTTAGCCCAACAGATACGCAGTATTTT. The encoded protein is CASRATRVSPTDTQYF. The chain has TRBV7-9 and TRBJ2-3; D not resolved. CDR1 and CDR2 (germline): SEHNR, FQNEAQ (reference sequence). The V and J ends lost 6 bases and 3 bases respectively, with 19 bases between them. The CDR3 sequence is 16 residues long.

The count of this clone is one. This CDR3 is CASSPIPLAGGPRTGELFF. The CDR3 coding sequence is TGTGCCAGCAGCCCTATCCCCCTAGCGGGAGGGCCGCGGACCGGGGAGCTGTTTTTT. The chain couples TRBV7-8 to TRBJ2-2; 12 bases fit TRBD2. CDR1 is SGHVS and CDR2 is FQNEAQ in the germline V gene. V gave up 5 bases and J gave up 5 bases; unmatched junction bases: 15. The CDR3 consists of 19 residues. The complete variable domain, with remaining parts taken from reference TRBV7-8 and TRBJ2-2, reads GAGVSQSPRYKVAKRGQDVALRCDPISGHVSLFWYQQALGQGPEFLTYFQNEAQLDKSGLPSDRFFAERPEGSVSTLKIQRTQQEDSAVYLCASSPIPLAGGPRTGELFFGEGSRLTVL.